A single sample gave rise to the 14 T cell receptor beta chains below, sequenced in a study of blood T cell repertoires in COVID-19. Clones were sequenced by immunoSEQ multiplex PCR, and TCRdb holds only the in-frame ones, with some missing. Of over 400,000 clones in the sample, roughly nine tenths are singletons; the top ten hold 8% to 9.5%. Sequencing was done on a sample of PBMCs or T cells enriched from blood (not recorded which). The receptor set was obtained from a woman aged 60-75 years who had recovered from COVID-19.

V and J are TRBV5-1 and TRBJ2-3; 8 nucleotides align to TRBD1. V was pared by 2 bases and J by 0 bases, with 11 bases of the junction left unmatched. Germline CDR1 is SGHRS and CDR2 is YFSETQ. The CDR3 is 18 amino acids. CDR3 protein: CASSLGQGGPPSTDTQYF. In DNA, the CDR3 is TGCGCCAGCAGCTTAGGACAGGGAGGCCCCCCTAGCACAGATACGCAGTATTTT.

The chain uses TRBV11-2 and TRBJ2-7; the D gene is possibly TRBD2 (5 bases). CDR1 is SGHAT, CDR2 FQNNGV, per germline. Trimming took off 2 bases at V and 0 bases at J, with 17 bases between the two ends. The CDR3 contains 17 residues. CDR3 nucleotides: TGTGCCAGCAGCTTACCCCTCCTCGGGGATAGCTCCTACGAGCAGTACTTC. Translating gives CASSLPLLGDSSYEQYF.

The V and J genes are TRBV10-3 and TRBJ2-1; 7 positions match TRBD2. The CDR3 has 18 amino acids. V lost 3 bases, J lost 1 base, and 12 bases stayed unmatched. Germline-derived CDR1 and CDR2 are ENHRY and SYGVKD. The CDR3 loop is CAISDLGRGRRSYNEQFF. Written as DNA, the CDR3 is TGTGCCATCAGTGATCTAGGGAGGGGCAGGCGGTCCTACAATGAGCAGTTCTTC.

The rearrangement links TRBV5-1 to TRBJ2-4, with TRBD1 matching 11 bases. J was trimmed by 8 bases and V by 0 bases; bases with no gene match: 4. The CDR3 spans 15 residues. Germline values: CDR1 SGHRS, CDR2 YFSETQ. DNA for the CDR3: TGCGCCAGCAGCTTGGCGGGACAGGGGGATGACATTCAGTACTTC. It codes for CASSLAGQGDDIQYF.

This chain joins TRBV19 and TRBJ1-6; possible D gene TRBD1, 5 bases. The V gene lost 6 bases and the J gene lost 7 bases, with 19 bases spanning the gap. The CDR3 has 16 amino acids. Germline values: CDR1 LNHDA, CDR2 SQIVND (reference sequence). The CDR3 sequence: CASRTLSGGGNSPLHF. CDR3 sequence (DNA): TGTGCCAGTAGGACCCTCTCGGGGGGAGGGAATTCACCCCTCCACTTT.

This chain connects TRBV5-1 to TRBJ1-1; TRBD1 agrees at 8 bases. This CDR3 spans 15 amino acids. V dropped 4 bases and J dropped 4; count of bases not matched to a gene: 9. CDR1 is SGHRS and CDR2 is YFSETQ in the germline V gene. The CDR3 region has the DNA TGCGCCAGCAGCCCACGGACAGGGAGTCCCACTGAAGCTTTCTTT. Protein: CASSPRTGSPTEAFF.

CDR3 sequence (DNA): TGTGCCAGCAGCTTGACACCAACTAATGAAAAACTGTTTTTT. This gives the protein CASSLTPTNEKLFF. The genes are TRBV11-2 and TRBJ1-4; no clear D. Looked up from germline, CDR1 is SGHAT and CDR2 is FQNNGV. Between the trimmed V and J ends, which lost 3 bases and 0 bases, there was a span of 5 bases. The CDR3 is 14 amino acids.

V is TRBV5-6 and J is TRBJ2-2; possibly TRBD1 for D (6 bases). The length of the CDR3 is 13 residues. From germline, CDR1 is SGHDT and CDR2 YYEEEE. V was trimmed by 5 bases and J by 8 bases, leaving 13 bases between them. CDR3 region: CASSSQGKGELFF. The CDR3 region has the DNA TGTGCCAGCAGTTCTCAGGGGAAGGGGGAGCTGTTTTTT. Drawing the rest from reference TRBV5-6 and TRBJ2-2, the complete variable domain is DAGVTQSPTHLIKTRGQQVTLRCSPKSGHDTVSWYQQALGQGPQFIFQYYEEEERQRGNFPDRFSGHQFPNYSSELNVNALLLGDSALYLCASSSQGKGELFFGEGSRLTVL.

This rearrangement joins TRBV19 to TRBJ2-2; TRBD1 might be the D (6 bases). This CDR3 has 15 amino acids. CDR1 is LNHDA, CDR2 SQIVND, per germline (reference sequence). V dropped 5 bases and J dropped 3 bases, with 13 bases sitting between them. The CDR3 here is CASSPGTSYTGELFF. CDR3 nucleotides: TGTGCCAGTAGTCCTGGGACAAGCTACACCGGGGAGCTGTTTTTT.

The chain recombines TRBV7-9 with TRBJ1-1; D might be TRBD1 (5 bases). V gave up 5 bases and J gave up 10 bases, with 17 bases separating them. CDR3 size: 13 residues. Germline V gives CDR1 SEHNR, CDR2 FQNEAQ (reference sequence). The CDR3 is CASSPPGVGSAFF. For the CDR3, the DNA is TGTGCCAGCAGCCCACCGGGGGTGGGTTCAGCTTTCTTT.

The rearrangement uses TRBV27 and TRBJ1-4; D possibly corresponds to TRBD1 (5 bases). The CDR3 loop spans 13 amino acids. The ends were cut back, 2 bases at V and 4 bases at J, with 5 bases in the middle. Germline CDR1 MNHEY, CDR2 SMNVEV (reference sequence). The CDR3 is CASSLQGNEKLFF. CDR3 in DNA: TGTGCCAGCAGTTTACAGGGTAATGAAAAACTGTTTTTT. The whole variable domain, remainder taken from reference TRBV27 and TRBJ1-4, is EAQVTQNPRYLITVTGKKLTVTCSQNMNHEYMSWYRQDPGLGLRQIYYSMNVEVTDKGDVPEGYKVSRKEKRNFPLILESPSPNQTSLYFCASSLQGNEKLFFGSGTQLSVL.

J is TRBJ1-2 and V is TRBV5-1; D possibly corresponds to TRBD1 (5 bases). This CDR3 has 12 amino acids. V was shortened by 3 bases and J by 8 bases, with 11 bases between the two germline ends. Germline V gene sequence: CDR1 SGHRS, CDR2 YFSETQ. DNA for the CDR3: TGCGCCAGCAGCTCCTTGGGGCGAGGCTACACCTTC. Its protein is CASSSLGRGYTF.

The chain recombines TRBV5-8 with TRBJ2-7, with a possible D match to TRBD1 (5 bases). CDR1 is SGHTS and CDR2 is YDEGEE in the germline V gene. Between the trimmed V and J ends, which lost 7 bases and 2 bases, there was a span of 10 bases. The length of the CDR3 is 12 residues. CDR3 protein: CASPRTTYEQYF. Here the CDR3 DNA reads TGTGCCAGCCCCAGGACAACCTACGAGCAGTACTTC.

CDR3 in DNA: TGCGCCAGCAGCCAAGATCCAGGGTTGGAGGAGCTGTTTTTT. Amino acid sequence: CASSQDPGLEELFF. The rearrangement uses TRBV4-1 and TRBJ2-2; D might be TRBD1 (5 bases). The CDR3 has 14 amino acids. Germline CDR1 reads MGHRA; CDR2 reads YSYEKL. The germline V and J ends were trimmed by 0 bases and 10 bases, with 12 bases remaining between them.